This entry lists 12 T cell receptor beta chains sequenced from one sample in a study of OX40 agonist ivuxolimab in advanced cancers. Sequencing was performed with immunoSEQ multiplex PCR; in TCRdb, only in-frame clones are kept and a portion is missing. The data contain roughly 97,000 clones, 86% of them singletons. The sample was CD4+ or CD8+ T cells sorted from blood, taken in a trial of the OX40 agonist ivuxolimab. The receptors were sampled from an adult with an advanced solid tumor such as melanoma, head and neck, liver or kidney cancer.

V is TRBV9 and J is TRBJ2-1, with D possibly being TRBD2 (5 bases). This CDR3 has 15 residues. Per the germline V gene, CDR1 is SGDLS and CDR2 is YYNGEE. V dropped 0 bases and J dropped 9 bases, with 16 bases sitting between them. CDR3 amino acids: CASSVGVSEIGEQFF. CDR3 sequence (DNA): TGTGCCAGCAGCGTAGGGGTTAGCGAGATAGGTGAGCAGTTCTTC.

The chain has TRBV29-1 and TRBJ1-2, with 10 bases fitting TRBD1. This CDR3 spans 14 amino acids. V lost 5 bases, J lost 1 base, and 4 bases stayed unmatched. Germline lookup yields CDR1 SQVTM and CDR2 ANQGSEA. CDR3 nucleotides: TGCAGCGTTCCTAGGACAGGGGGTAACTATGGCTACACCTTC. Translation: CSVPRTGGNYGYTF.

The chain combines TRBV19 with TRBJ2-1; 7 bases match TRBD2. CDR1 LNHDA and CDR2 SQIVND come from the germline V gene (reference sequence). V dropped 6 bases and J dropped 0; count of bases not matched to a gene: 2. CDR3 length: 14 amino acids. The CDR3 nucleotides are TGTGCCAGTAGCGGGGGGAGCTCCTACAATGAGCAGTTCTTC. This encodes CASSGGSSYNEQFF.

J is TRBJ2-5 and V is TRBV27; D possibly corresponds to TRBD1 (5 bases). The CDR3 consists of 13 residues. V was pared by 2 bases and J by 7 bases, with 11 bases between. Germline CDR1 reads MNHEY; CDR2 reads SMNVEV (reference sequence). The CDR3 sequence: CASSLQGWGTQYF. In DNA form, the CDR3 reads TGTGCCAGCAGTTTACAGGGATGGGGGACCCAGTACTTC.

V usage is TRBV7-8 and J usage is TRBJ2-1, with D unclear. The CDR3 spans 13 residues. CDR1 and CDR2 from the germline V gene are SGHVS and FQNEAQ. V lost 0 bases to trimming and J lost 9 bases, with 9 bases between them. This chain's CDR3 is CASSLAPRPEQFF. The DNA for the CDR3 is TGTGCCAGCAGCTTAGCGCCCAGGCCTGAGCAGTTCTTC.

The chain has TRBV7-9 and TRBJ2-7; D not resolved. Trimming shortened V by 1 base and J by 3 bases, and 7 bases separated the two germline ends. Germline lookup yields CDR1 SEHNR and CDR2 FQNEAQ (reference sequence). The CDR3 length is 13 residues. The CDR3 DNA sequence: TGTGCCAGCAGCTTAGGCGAGATCTACGAGCAGTACTTC. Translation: CASSLGEIYEQYF.

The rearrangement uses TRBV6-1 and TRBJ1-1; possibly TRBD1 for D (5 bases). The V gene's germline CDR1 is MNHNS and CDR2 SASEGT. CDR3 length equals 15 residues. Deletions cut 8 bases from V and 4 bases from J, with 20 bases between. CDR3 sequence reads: CASSSASSGGTEAFF. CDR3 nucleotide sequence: TGTGCCAGCTCTTCGGCTTCATCGGGGGGCACTGAAGCTTTCTTT.

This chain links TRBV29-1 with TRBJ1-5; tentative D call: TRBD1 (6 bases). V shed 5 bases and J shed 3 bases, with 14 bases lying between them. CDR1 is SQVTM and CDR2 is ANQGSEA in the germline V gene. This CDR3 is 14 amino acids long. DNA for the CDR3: TGCAGCGTTCTAGTACAGGGAACCAATCAGCCCCAGCATTTT. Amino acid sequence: CSVLVQGTNQPQHF. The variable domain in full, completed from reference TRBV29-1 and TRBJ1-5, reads SAVISQKPSRDICQRGTSLTIQCQVDSQVTMMFWYRQQPGQSLTLIATANQGSEATYESGFVIDKFPISRPNLTFSTLTVSNMSPEDSSIYLCSVLVQGTNQPQHFGDGTRLSIL.

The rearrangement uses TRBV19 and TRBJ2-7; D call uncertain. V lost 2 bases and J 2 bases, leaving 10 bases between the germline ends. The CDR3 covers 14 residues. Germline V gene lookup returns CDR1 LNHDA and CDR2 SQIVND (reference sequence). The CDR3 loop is CASSISGKTYEQYF. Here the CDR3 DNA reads TGTGCCAGTAGTATAAGTGGAAAGACCTACGAGCAGTACTTC.

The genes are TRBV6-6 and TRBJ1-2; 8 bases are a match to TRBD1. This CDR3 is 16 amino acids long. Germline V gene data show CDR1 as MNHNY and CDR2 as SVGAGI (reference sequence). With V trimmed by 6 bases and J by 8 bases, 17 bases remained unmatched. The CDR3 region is CASSRDRRNSRRGYTF. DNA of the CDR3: TGTGCCAGCAGCCGGGACAGGCGGAACTCCAGGCGGGGCTACACCTTC.

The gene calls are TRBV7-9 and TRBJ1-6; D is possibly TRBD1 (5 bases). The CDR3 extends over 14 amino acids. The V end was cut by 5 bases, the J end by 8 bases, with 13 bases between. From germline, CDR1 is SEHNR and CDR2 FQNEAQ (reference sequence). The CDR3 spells CASSPGPRHSPLHF. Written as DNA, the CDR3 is TGTGCCAGCAGCCCGGGACCGAGGCATTCACCCCTCCACTTT. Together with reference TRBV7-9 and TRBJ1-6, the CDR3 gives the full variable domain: DTGVSQNPRHKITKRGQNVTFRCDPISEHNRLYWYRQTLGQGPEFLTYFQNEAQLEKSRLLSDRFSAERPKGSFSTLEIQRTEQGDSAMYLCASSPGPRHSPLHFGNGTRLTVT.

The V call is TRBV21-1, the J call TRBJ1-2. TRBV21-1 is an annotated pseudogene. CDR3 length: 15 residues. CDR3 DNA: TGTGCCAGCAGCAAAGTCCAGGGGCGGGGCTATGGCTACACCTTC. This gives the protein CASSKVQGRGYGYTF.